This is a list of T cell receptor beta chains from one sample in a study of cytomegalovirus exposure and HLA in healthy donors. The data were produced by immunoSEQ multiplex PCR, yet TCRdb's version contains in-frame clones alone and is incomplete. The repertoire has under 200,000 clones, 80% of them found once; the top ten carry 1.3%. The sequenced sample was PBMCs. Every receptor here comes from a woman aged 45-65 years in good health and CMV-seronegative. Both conserved end residues are part of each CDR3. A D gene is named only where the DNA matches it firmly. Some rows mark clone size as missing; the rest say once, few, many or name a class of expanded clone.

TRBJ2-7,.,TRBV28,.,CASSPRGEQYF,TGTGCCAGCAGCCCCCGGGGCGAGCAGTACTTC
TRBJ1-1,.,TRBV27,.,CASSRGGTEAFF,TGTGCCAGCAGCAGAGGCGGCACTGAAGCTTTCTTT
TRBJ1-2,.,TRBV5-8,.,CASSLDVLNYGYTF,TGTGCCAGCAGCTTGGACGTTCTAAACTATGGCTACACCTTC
TRBJ2-3,.,TRBV6-5,TRBD1,CASSPRDRVTDTQYF,TGTGCCAGCAGCCCCCGGGACAGGGTCACAGATACGCAGTATTTT
TRBJ2-3,.,TRBV4-3,TRBD2,CASSQDVRGGPDTQYF,TGCGCCAGCAGCCAAGATGTGCGGGGGGGCCCAGATACGCAGTATTTT
TRBJ2-2,.,TRBV6-1,.,CASRRGGGTGELFF,TGTGCCAGCAGACGAGGGGGTGGGACCGGGGAGCTGTTTTTT
TRBJ1-1,.,TRBV19,TRBD1,CASSTQGFTEAFF,TGTGCCAGTAGTACACAGGGGTTTACTGAAGCTTTCTTT
TRBJ1-1,.,TRBV5-1,TRBD1,CASSAGQGAGTEAFF,TGCGCCAGCAGCGCCGGACAGGGTGCGGGCACTGAAGCTTTCTTT
TRBJ2-7,.,TRBV2,TRBD1,CASSELTGAGSYEQYF,TGTGCCAGCAGTGAGTTGACAGGGGCCGGGTCCTACGAGCAGTACTTC
TRBJ1-5,.,TRBV18,.,CASSPTTGNQPQHF,TGTGCCAGCTCACCAACGACAGGCAATCAGCCCCAGCATTTT
TRBJ1-1,.,TRBV28,.,CASSFRVENTEAFF,TGTGCCAGCAGTTTCCGAGTCGAGAACACTGAAGCTTTCTTT
TRBJ2-7,.,TRBV5-4,.,CASSLGFLGGSYEQYF,TGTGCCAGCAGCTTGGGTTTTTTGGGAGGATCCTACGAGCAGTACTTC
TRBJ2-3,few,TRBV27,.,CASSSIFSASTDTQYF,TGTGCCAGCAGTTCTATTTTTAGTGCTAGCACAGATACGCAGTATTTT
TRBJ1-3,.,TRBV4-3,.,CASSQGGGAGNTIYF,TGCGCCAGCAGCCAAGGAGGGGGGGCTGGAAACACCATATATTTT
TRBJ2-7,.,TRBV21-1,.,CASSSRGRPYEQYF,TGTGCCAGCAGCTCCCGCGGCAGACCCTACGAGCAGTACTTC
TRBJ1-5,.,TRBV28,.,CASSFEGPQHF,TGTGCCAGCAGTTTCGAGGGACCCCAGCATTTT
TRBJ1-2,few,TRBV6-1,.,CASSEAGDSSGYTF,TGTGCCAGCAGTGAAGCGGGGGACTCCAGCGGCTACACCTTC
TRBJ2-2,.,TRBV4-2,.,CASSQDPAGLGAGELFF,TGTGCCAGCAGCCAAGATCCCGCGGGTCTTGGGGCCGGGGAGCTGTTTTTT
TRBJ1-3,few,TRBV19,TRBD1,CASGTLRDSGNTIYF,TGTGCCAGTGGTACTCTACGGGACAGTGGAAACACCATATATTTT
TRBJ2-1,.,TRBV27,.,CASAHPPYNEQFF,TGTGCCAGCGCGCATCCTCCTTACAATGAGCAGTTCTTC
TRBJ2-5,.,TRBV14,.,CASSQDLRTAPRYF,TGTGCCAGCAGCCAAGATCTTCGGACAGCACCCAGGTACTTC
TRBJ2-1,.,TRBV9,.,CASSANYNEQFF,TGTGCCAGCAGCGCAAATTACAATGAGCAGTTCTTC
TRBJ2-4,.,TRBV27,TRBD1,CASRQGARGYF,TGTGCCAGCAGACAGGGGGCCCGGGGGTACTTC
TRBJ1-5,.,TRBV27,.,CASSSQNQPQHF,TGTGCCAGCAGTTCTCAGAATCAGCCCCAGCATTTT
TRBJ1-2,.,TRBV5-1,TRBD1,CASSLAMTGGNYGYTF,TGCGCCAGCAGCTTGGCAATGACAGGGGGGAACTATGGCTACACCTTC
TRBJ2-1,.,TRBV7-2,.,CASSLRGFYNEQFF,TGTGCCAGCAGCTTAAGGGGTTTCTACAATGAGCAGTTCTTC
TRBJ2-1,.,TRBV5-6,TRBD2,CASSLGLAGADDEQFF,TGTGCCAGCAGCTTGGGACTAGCGGGAGCAGACGATGAGCAGTTCTTC
TRBJ1-5,.,TRBV2,.,CASSEALRGNQPQHF,TGTGCCAGCAGTGAAGCGCTTCGGGGCAATCAGCCCCAGCATTTT
TRBJ1-5,.,TRBV9,TRBD1,CASSVGGTDNQPQHF,TGTGCCAGCAGCGTAGGTGGGACAGATAATCAGCCCCAGCATTTT
TRBJ1-2,.,TRBV7-3,TRBD1,CASSLGDRAKYGYTF,TGTGCCAGCAGCTTAGGGGACAGGGCGAAATATGGCTACACCTTC
TRBJ1-1,few,TRBV28,TRBD1,CASRRDRVNTEAFF,TGTGCCAGCCGTAGGGACAGGGTGAACACTGAAGCTTTCTTT
TRBJ2-6,.,TRBV7-9,TRBD1,CASSRQGDSGANVLTF,TGTGCCAGCAGCCGACAGGGGGACTCTGGGGCCAACGTCCTGACTTTC
TRBJ2-5,.,TRBV4-1,TRBD2,CASSQGGGGAGETQYF,TGCGCCAGCAGCCAGGGTGGCGGGGGGGCCGGAGAGACCCAGTACTTC
TRBJ2-7,.,TRBV7-9,.,CASSLVSADRYEQYF,TGTGCCAGCAGCTTAGTGTCGGCAGACAGATACGAGCAGTACTTC
TRBJ2-7,.,TRBV9,TRBD1,CASSVVPGGYEQYF,TGTGCCAGCAGCGTAGTTCCAGGGGGCTACGAGCAGTACTTC
TRBJ2-1,.,TRBV5-1,TRBD2,CASSAGLAGSYNEQFF,TGCGCCAGCAGCGCGGGACTAGCGGGCTCCTACAATGAGCAGTTCTTC
TRBJ2-3,.,TRBV7-2,.,CASSITGPTSTDTQYF,TGTGCCAGCAGCATAACAGGGCCTACTAGCACAGATACGCAGTATTTT
TRBJ2-2,.,TRBV18,.,CASSLNLVDTGELFF,TGTGCCAGCTCACTTAATCTCGTAGACACCGGGGAGCTGTTTTTT
TRBJ1-3,.,TRBV10-3,.,CAISESGQGFVSGNTIYF,TGTGCCATCAGTGAGTCGGGGCAGGGATTTGTCTCTGGAAACACCATATATTTT
TRBJ1-2,.,TRBV25-1,TRBD1,CASRGDRVGYGYTF,TGTGCCAGCAGAGGGGACAGGGTGGGCTATGGCTACACCTTC
TRBJ1-1,.,TRBV7-2,.,CASSLALGQLEAFF,TGTGCCAGCAGCTTAGCCCTAGGACAGCTGGAAGCTTTCTTT
TRBJ2-3,once,TRBV5-1,.,CASKGGNTDTQYF,TGCGCCAGCAAGGGGGGGAACACAGATACGCAGTATTTT
TRBJ1-6,.,TRBV7-9,.,CASSTAGDSPLHF,TGTGCCAGCAGCACTGCAGGGGACTCACCCCTCCACTTT
TRBJ1-2,.,TRBV28,.,CASLSPAGGYGYTF,TGTGCCAGCCTCTCCCCCGCCGGGGGCTATGGCTACACCTTC
TRBJ1-3,.,TRBV11-2,.,CASSSMTASSGNTIYF,TGTGCCAGCAGTTCAATGACAGCGAGCTCTGGAAACACCATATATTTT
TRBJ1-2,.,TRBV9,.,CASSPRDRQANYGYTF,TGTGCCAGCAGCCCGCGGGACCGCCAAGCTAACTATGGCTACACCTTC